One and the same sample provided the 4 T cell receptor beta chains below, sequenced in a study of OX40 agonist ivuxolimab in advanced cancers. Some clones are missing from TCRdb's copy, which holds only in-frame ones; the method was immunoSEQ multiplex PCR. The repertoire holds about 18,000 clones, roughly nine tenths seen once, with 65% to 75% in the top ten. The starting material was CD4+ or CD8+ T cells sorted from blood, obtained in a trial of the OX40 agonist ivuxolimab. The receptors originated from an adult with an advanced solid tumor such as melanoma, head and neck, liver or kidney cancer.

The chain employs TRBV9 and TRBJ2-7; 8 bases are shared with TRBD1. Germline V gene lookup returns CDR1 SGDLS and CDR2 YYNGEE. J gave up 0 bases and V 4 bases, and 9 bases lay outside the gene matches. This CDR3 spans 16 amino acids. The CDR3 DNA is TGTGCCAGCAGCCCCCGGACAGGGCTGAGCTCCTACGAGCAGTACTTC. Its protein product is CASSPRTGLSSYEQYF.

CDR3 sequence reads: CAWSVAGGAGDEQFF. DNA for the CDR3: TGTGCCTGGAGTGTGGCGGGGGGGGCCGGCGATGAGCAGTTCTTC. The chain has TRBV30 and TRBJ2-1; TRBD2 matches at 9 bases. CDR3 length: 15 amino acids. The J segment lost 8 bases and the V segment lost 0 bases, leaving 8 bases of the junction unmatched. Germline assignment: CDR1 GTSNPN and CDR2 SVGIG (reference sequence).

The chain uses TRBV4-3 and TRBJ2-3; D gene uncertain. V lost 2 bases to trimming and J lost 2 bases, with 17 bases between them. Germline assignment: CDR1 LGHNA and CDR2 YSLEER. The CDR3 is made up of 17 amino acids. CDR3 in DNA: TGCGCCAGCAGCCAAAGCCCAAGGGATGTTTTCACAGATACGCAGTATTTT. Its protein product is CASSQSPRDVFTDTQYF.

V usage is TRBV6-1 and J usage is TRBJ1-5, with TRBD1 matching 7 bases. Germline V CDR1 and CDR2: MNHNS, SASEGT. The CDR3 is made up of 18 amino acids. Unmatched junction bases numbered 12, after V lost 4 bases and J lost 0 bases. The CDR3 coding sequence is TGTGCCAGCAGTGTTGACAGGGAGGGAATTTATAGCAATCAGCCCCAGCATTTT. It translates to CASSVDREGIYSNQPQHF.